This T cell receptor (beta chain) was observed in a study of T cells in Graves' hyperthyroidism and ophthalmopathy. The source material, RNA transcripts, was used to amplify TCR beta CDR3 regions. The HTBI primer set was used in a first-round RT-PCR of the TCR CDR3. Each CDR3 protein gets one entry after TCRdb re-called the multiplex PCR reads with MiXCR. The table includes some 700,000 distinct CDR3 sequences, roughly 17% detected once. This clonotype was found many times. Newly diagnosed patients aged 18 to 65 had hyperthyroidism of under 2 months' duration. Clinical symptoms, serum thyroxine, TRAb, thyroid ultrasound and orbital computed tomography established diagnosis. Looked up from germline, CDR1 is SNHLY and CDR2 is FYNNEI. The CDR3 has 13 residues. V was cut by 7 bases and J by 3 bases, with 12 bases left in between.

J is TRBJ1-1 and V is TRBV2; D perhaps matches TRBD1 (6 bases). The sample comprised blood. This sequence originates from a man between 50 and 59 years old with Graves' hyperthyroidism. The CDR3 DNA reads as TGTGCCAGCAACCGGGACAAAGACACTGAAGCTTTCTTT. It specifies CASNRDKDTEAFF. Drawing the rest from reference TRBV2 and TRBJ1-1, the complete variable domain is EPEVTQTPSHQVTQMGQEVILRCVPISNHLYFYWYRQILGQKVEFLVSFYNNEISEKSEIFDDQFSVERPDGSNFTLKIRSTKLEDSAMYFCASNRDKDTEAFFGQGTRLTVV.